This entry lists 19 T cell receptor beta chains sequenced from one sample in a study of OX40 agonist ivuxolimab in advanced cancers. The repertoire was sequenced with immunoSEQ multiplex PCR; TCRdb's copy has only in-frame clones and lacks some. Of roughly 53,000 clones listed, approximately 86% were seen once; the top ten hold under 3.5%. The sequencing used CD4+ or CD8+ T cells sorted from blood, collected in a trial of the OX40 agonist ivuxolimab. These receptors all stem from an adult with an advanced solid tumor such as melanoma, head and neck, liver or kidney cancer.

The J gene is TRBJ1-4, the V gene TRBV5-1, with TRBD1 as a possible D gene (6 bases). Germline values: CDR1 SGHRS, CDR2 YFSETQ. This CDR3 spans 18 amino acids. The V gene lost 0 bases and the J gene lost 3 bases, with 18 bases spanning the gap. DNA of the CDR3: TGCGCCAGCAGCTTGGTATCCGGCAGGGGAAGGGCTAATGAAAAACTGTTTTTT. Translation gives CASSLVSGRGRANEKLFF. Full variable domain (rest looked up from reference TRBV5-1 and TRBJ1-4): KAGVTQTPRYLIKTRGQQVTLSCSPISGHRSVSWYQQTPGQGLQFLFEYFSETQRNKGNFPGRFSGRQFSNSRSEMNVSTLELGDSALYLCASSLVSGRGRANEKLFFGSGTQLSVL.

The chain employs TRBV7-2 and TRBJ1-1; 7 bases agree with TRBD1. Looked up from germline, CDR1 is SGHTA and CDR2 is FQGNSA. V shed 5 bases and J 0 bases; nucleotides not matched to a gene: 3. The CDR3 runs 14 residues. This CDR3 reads CASSNRGLNTEAFF. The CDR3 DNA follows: TGTGCCAGCAGCAACAGGGGATTGAACACTGAAGCTTTCTTT. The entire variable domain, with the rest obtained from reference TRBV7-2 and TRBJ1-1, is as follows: GAGVSQSPSNKVTEKGKDVELRCDPISGHTALYWYRQSLGQGLEFLIYFQGNSAPDKSGLPSDRFSAERTGGSVSTLTIQRTQQEDSAVYLCASSNRGLNTEAFFGQGTRLTVV.

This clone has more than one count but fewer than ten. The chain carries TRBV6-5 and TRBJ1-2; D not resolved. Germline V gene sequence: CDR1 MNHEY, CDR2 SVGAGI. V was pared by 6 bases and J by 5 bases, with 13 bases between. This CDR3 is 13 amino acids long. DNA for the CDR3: TGTGCCAGCAGGGGCCCGGCCCTTTATGGCTACACCTTC. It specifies CASRGPALYGYTF.

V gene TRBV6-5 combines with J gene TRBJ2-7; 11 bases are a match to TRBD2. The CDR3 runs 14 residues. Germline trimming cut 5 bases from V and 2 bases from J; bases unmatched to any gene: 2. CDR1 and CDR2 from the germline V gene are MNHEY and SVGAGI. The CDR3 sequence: CASSLAGGPYEQYF. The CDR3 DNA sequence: TGTGCCAGCAGTCTAGCGGGGGGCCCCTACGAGCAGTACTTC.

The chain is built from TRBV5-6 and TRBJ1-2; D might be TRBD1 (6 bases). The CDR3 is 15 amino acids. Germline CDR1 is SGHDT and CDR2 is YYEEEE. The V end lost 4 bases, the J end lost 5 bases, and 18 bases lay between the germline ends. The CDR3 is CASSRGTKGPYGYTF. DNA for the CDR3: TGTGCCAGCAGCCGGGGGACAAAGGGCCCATATGGCTACACCTTC.

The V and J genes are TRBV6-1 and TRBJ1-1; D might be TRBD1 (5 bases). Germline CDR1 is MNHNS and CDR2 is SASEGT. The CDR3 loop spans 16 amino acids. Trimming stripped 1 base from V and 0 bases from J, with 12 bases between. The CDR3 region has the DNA TGTGCCAGCAGTGAAGGTAGGGGAGACATGAACACTGAAGCTTTCTTT. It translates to CASSEGRGDMNTEAFF.

The CDR3 sequence: CASSPSQRTSGGHEQFF. The CDR3 bases are TGCGCCAGCAGCCCGAGTCAGCGGACTAGCGGGGGACATGAGCAGTTCTTC. The rearrangement links TRBV10-2 to TRBJ2-1, with 13 bases identical to TRBD2. The germline CDR1 and CDR2 sequences are WSHSY and SAAADI. The CDR3 has 17 amino acids. The junction had 13 bases not matched to a gene; V was cut back by 6 bases and J by 8 bases.

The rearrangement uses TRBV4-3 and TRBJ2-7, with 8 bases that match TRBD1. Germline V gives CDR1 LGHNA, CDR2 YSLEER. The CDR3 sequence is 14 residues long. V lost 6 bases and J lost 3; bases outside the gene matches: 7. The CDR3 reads CASSRDRRNYEQYF. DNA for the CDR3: TGCGCCAGCAGTCGGGACAGGCGGAACTACGAGCAGTACTTC.

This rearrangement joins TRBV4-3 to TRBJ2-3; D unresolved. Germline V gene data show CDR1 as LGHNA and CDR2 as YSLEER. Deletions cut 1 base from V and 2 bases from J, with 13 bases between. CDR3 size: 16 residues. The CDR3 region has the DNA TGCGCCAGCAGCCAAGCCCCAGGTGCACACACAGATACGCAGTATTTT. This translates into CASSQAPGAHTDTQYF.

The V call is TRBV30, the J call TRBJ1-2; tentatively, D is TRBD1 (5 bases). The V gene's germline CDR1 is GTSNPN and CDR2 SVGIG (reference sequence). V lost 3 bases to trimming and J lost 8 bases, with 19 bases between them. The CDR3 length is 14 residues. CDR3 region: CAWRPRGGTRGYTF. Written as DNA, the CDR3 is TGTGCCTGGAGACCCCGGGGGGGGACGAGAGGCTACACCTTC.

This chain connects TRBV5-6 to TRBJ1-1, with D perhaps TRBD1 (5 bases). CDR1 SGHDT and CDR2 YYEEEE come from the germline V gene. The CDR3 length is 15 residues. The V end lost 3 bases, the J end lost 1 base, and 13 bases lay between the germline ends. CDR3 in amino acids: CASSYPGTANTEAFF. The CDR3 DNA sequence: TGTGCCAGCAGCTACCCCGGGACCGCGAACACTGAAGCTTTCTTT.

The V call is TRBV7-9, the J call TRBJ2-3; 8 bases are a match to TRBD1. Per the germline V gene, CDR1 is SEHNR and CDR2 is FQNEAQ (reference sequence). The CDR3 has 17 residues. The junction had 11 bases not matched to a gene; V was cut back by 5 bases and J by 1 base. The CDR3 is CASSRYEGTGRTDTQYF. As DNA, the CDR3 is TGTGCCAGCAGCAGATACGAGGGGACAGGACGCACAGATACGCAGTATTTT. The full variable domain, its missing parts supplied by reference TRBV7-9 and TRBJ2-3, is DTGVSQNPRHKITKRGQNVTFRCDPISEHNRLYWYRQTLGQGPEFLTYFQNEAQLEKSRLLSDRFSAERPKGSFSTLEIQRTEQGDSAMYLCASSRYEGTGRTDTQYFGPGTRLTVL.

The CDR3 coding sequence is TGTGCCTGGAGCGCCCGGGGGTGGGACGAGCAGTACTTC. This translates into CAWSARGWDEQYF. This sequence joins TRBV30 and TRBJ2-7, with D perhaps TRBD2 (6 bases). Germline CDR1 reads GTSNPN; CDR2 reads SVGIG (reference sequence). V was cut by 3 bases and J by 5 bases, with 14 bases left in between. The CDR3 runs 13 residues.

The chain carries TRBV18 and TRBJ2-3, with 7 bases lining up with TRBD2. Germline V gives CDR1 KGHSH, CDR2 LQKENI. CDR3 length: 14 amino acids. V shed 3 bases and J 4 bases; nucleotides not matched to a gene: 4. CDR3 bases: TGTGCCAGCTCACCCGCGGGAGTAGCAGATACGCAGTATTTT. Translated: CASSPAGVADTQYF. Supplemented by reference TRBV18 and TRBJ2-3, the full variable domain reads NAGVMQNPRHLVRRRGQEARLRCSPMKGHSHVYWYRQLPEEGLKFMVYLQKENIIDESGMPKERFSAEFPKEGPSILRIQQVVRGDSAAYFCASSPAGVADTQYFGPGTRLTVL.

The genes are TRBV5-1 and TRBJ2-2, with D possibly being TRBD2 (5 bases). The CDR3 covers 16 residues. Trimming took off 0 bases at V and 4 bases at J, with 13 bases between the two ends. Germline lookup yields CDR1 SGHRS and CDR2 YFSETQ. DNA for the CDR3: TGCGCCAGCAGCTTGGGGATGGCTAGCCTCACCGGGGAGCTGTTTTTT. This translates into CASSLGMASLTGELFF.

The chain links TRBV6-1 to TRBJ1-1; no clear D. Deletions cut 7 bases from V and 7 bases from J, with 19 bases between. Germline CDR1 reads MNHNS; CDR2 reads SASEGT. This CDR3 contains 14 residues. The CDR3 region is CASTHPGSLDEAFF. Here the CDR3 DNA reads TGTGCCAGCACCCACCCCGGGAGCCTAGATGAAGCTTTCTTT.

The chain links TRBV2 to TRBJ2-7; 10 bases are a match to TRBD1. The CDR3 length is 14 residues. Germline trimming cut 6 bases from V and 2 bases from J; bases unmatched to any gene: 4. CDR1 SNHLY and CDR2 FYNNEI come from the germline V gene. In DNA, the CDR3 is TGTGCCAGCAGAGGACAGGGGGGTACCTACGAGCAGTACTTC. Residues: CASRGQGGTYEQYF.

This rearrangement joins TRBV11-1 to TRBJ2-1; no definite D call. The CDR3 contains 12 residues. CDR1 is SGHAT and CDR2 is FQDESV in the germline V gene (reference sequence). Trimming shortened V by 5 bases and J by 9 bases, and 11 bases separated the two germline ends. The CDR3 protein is CASSPRRGEQFF. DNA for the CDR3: TGTGCCAGCAGCCCGCGACGCGGTGAGCAGTTCTTC.

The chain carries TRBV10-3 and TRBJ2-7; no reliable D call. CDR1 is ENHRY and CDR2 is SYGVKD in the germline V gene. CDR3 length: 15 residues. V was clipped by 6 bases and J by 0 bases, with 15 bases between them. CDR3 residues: CAISPDTRSSYEQYF. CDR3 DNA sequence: TGTGCCATCAGCCCTGACACCAGGAGCTCCTACGAGCAGTACTTC.